This passage covers 29 T cell receptor beta chains from one sample sequenced in a study of response to subunit inactivated influenza vaccine. TCRdb itself ran the RT-PCR reads through MiXCR, one entry per CDR3 protein. Here the sample spans around 570,000 distinct CDR3 sequences, about 7.6% being singletons. The specimen was PBMCs from blood, collected approximately 25 months after vaccination. Receptors originate from a man aged 45 to 75 who received an inactivated influenza vaccine.

This clonotype was seen only a few times. V and J are TRBV5-6 and TRBJ2-1, with TRBD1 identical over 8 bases. The germline V gene encodes CDR1 SGHDT and CDR2 YYEEEE. The CDR3 totals 19 residues. Unmatched junction bases numbered 17, after V lost 5 bases and J lost 1 base. The CDR3 is CASSITGTGRLGSYNEQFF. For the CDR3, the DNA is TGTGCCAGCAGTATAACCGGGACAGGTCGCCTCGGGTCCTACAATGAGCAGTTCTTC. Full variable domain (missing parts from reference TRBV5-6 and TRBJ2-1): DAGVTQSPTHLIKTRGQQVTLRCSPKSGHDTVSWYQQALGQGPQFIFQYYEEEERQRGNFPDRFSGHQFPNYSSELNVNALLLGDSALYLCASSITGTGRLGSYNEQFFGPGTRLTVL.

In its sample, this clonotype was seen a few times. In nucleotides, the CDR3 is TGTGCCAGCAGCTCCATACAGGAGCTACAAGAGACCCAGTACTTC. It codes for CASSSIQELQETQYF. The chain recombines TRBV5-5 with TRBJ2-5; possible D gene TRBD1, 5 bases. This CDR3 comprises 15 residues. CDR1 SGHKS and CDR2 YYEKEE come from the germline V gene (reference sequence). The V end lost 3 bases, the J end lost 2 bases, and 14 bases lay between the germline ends.

This clonotype was seen at least ten times. The J gene is TRBJ2-3, the V gene TRBV7-3; weak D call: TRBD1 (6 bases). The germline V gene encodes CDR1 SGHTA and CDR2 FQGTGA. The CDR3 has 15 residues. The V gene lost 1 base and the J gene lost 1 base, with 9 bases spanning the gap. CDR3 sequence: CASSLMGAGTDTQYF. CDR3 DNA: TGTGCCAGCAGCTTAATGGGGGCGGGCACAGATACGCAGTATTTT.

J is TRBJ2-4 and V is TRBV11-2, with 8 bases that match TRBD2. CDR1 is SGHAT, CDR2 FQNNGV, per germline. The CDR3 is 14 amino acids. The junction had 4 bases not matched to a gene; V was cut back by 3 bases and J by 6 bases. CDR3 sequence (DNA): TGTGCCAGCAGCTTGGGACTAGAAGGAAACATTCAGTACTTC. This encodes CASSLGLEGNIQYF. Supplemented by reference TRBV11-2 and TRBJ2-4, the full variable domain reads EAGVAQSPRYKIIEKRQSVAFWCNPISGHATLYWYQQILGQGPKLLIQFQNNGVVDDSQLPKDRFSAERLKGVDSTLKIQPAKLEDSAVYLCASSLGLEGNIQYFGAGTRLSVL.

This clonotype was detected many times. The V call is TRBV5-1, the J call TRBJ2-5, with TRBD2 matching over 7 bases. V shed 0 bases and J 1 base; nucleotides not matched to a gene: 3. CDR1 is SGHRS, CDR2 YFSETQ, per germline. The CDR3 has 15 amino acids. The CDR3 DNA is TGCGCCAGCAGCTTGGGTAGCGGGTTCCAAGAGACCCAGTACTTC. This codes for CASSLGSGFQETQYF.

This clonotype has just a few counts. V usage is TRBV20-1 and J usage is TRBJ2-7; perhaps TRBD2 as D (5 bases). The CDR3 covers 14 residues. Germline CDR1 is DFQATT and CDR2 is SNEGSKA (reference sequence). The ends were cut back, 6 bases at V and 3 bases at J, with 18 bases in the middle. The CDR3 here is CSAPPEGLYYEQYF. The CDR3 DNA reads TGCAGTGCCCCCCCCGAAGGACTCTACTACGAGCAGTACTTC.

This clonotype appeared many times. The chain recombines TRBV2 with TRBJ2-3; a weak D match, TRBD2 (5 bases). CDR1 is SNHLY and CDR2 is FYNNEI in the germline V gene. CDR3 size: 11 residues. The V and J ends lost 8 bases and 6 bases respectively, with 9 bases between them. The CDR3 coding sequence is TGTGCCAGCGGGGAGTGGGATACGCAGTATTTT. It yields the protein CASGEWDTQYF.

At least ten counts were recorded for this clonotype. The rearrangement joins TRBV7-2 to TRBJ2-3; D gene uncertain. The CDR3 contains 14 residues. Trimming took off 5 bases at V and 7 bases at J, with 16 bases between the two ends. Germline loops: CDR1 SGHTA, CDR2 FQGNSA. CDR3 loop: CASSPSGSRNTQYF. The DNA for the CDR3 is TGTGCCAGCAGCCCCTCCGGGTCGAGGAATACGCAGTATTTT.

This clonotype was observed a handful of times. The chain employs TRBV7-6 and TRBJ2-1; the match to TRBD1 covers 7 bases. There are 14 residues in the CDR3. With V trimmed by 2 bases and J by 8 bases, 6 bases remained unmatched. The germline V gene encodes CDR1 SGHVS and CDR2 FNYEAQ. The CDR3 nucleotides are TGTGCCAGCAGCTTAACCAGGGGGACGTATGAGCAGTTCTTC. It is translated as CASSLTRGTYEQFF.

This clonotype was seen only a few times. The V and J genes are TRBV14 and TRBJ2-3, with D hard to call. Germline CDR1 SGHDN, CDR2 FVKESK. The CDR3 loop spans 13 amino acids. V dropped 0 bases and J dropped 3 bases, with 4 bases sitting between them. This CDR3 reads CASSQDFTDTQYF. The CDR3 DNA follows: TGTGCCAGCAGCCAAGATTTTACAGATACGCAGTATTTT.

The chain couples TRBV6-5 to TRBJ2-3; 8 bases line up with TRBD2. There are 16 residues in the CDR3. CDR1 and CDR2 (germline): MNHEY, SVGAGI. V dropped 2 bases and J dropped 5; count of bases not matched to a gene: 9. In DNA, the CDR3 is TGTGCCAGCAGTTACATTACGGGAGGGCGAGGAGATACGCAGTATTTT. Translation: CASSYITGGRGDTQYF.

This clonotype was recorded at least ten times. The chain links TRBV9 to TRBJ1-1; no reliable D call. The CDR3 contains 15 residues. V dropped 0 bases and J dropped 2 bases, with 11 bases sitting between them. Germline-derived CDR1 and CDR2 are SGDLS and YYNGEE. CDR3 DNA sequence: TGTGCCAGCAGCGTAGGAGAACGACCAAACACTGAAGCTTTCTTT. The encoded protein is CASSVGERPNTEAFF.

This rearrangement joins TRBV7-3 to TRBJ2-1; 12 bases line up with TRBD2. Germline lookup yields CDR1 SGHTA and CDR2 FQGTGA. This CDR3 contains 18 residues. The junction had 9 bases not matched to a gene; V was cut back by 1 base and J by 5 bases. The CDR3 coding sequence is TGTGCCAGCAGCTTAAAATCGCCGGGACTAGCGGGCAACAATGAGCAGTTCTTC. This gives the protein CASSLKSPGLAGNNEQFF. Complete variable domain (other parts from reference TRBV7-3 and TRBJ2-1): GAGVSQTPSNKVTEKGKYVELRCDPISGHTALYWYRQSLGQGPEFLIYFQGTGAADDSGLPNDRFFAVRPEGSVSTLKIQRTERGDSAVYLCASSLKSPGLAGNNEQFFGPGTRLTVL.

This clonotype was recorded a few times. The chain employs TRBV5-1 and TRBJ2-5, with 7 bases matching TRBD1. From germline, CDR1 is SGHRS and CDR2 YFSETQ. Trimming cost V 5 bases and J 5 bases; bases outside gene matches: 9. This CDR3 is built from 14 residues. This CDR3 reads CASRPSGGWETQYF. CDR3 in DNA: TGCGCCAGCAGGCCGTCAGGGGGATGGGAGACCCAGTACTTC.

This clonotype showed up just a few times. CDR3 in amino acids: CASSLGVTDHYGYTF. CDR3 sequence (DNA): TGTGCCAGCAGCTTGGGTGTTACAGACCACTATGGCTACACCTTC. This chain connects TRBV5-5 to TRBJ1-2; D remains unclear. This CDR3 is built from 15 residues. Per germline, CDR1 SGHKS and CDR2 YYEKEE (reference sequence). The V end lost 0 bases, the J end lost 3 bases, and 12 bases lay between the germline ends.

A few counts support this clonotype. The rearrangement joins TRBV28 to TRBJ2-7; 11 nucleotides match TRBD2. J was trimmed by 5 bases and V by 6 bases; bases with no gene match: 9. Germline V gives CDR1 MDHEN, CDR2 SYDVKM. CDR3 size: 15 residues. Written as DNA, the CDR3 is TGTGCCAGCAGACCCTCACTAGCGGGAGTGCACGAGCAGTACTTC. Translation: CASRPSLAGVHEQYF.

This clonotype appeared a few times. The chain has TRBV6-2 or TRBV6-3 and TRBJ1-2; D gene unclear. Trimming cost V 4 bases and J 6 bases, with 15 bases left between them. Germline CDR1 MNHEY, CDR2 SVGEGT. This CDR3 region has 14 residues. The CDR3 protein is CASSLRARTDGYTF. CDR3 nucleotide sequence: TGTGCCAGCAGTTTACGGGCCCGCACGGATGGCTACACCTTC.

The chain joins TRBV29-1 to TRBJ2-7; 12 bases match TRBD1. This CDR3 contains 13 residues. The V gene's germline CDR1 is SQVTM and CDR2 ANQGSEA. V dropped 6 bases and J dropped 1; count of bases not matched to a gene: 1. The DNA of the CDR3 is TGCAGCGTGGGACAGGGGGCATCCTACGAGCAGTACTTC. Encoded protein: CSVGQGASYEQYF.

Only a few counts were recorded for this clonotype. In nucleotides, the CDR3 is TGTGCCAGCAGTTATCGTCCCGGAGACTATGGCTACACCTTC. It yields the protein CASSYRPGDYGYTF. The chain recombines TRBV6-2 or TRBV6-3 with TRBJ1-2; D gene ambiguous. Per germline, CDR1 MNHEY and CDR2 SVGEGT. V was clipped by 3 bases and J by 3 bases, with 11 bases between them. This CDR3 contains 14 residues.

This clonotype appeared many times. J is TRBJ2-3 and V is TRBV10-3; no clear D. The length of the CDR3 is 12 residues. Trimming took 7 bases from V and 8 from J, leaving 13 bases between them. Germline lookup yields CDR1 ENHRY and CDR2 SYGVKD. The CDR3 reads CAIKNPLGTQYF. For the CDR3, the DNA is TGTGCCATCAAGAACCCCCTAGGTACGCAGTATTTT.

The table lists this clonotype with many counts. The chain couples TRBV14 to TRBJ2-7; the D is unclear. Germline CDR1 and CDR2: SGHDN and FVKESK. This CDR3 has 12 amino acids. V was shortened by 2 bases and J by 5 bases, with 7 bases between the two germline ends. CDR3 amino acids: CASSQRWNEQYF. DNA for the CDR3: TGTGCCAGCAGCCAAAGGTGGAACGAGCAGTACTTC. The full variable domain, rest sourced from reference TRBV14 and TRBJ2-7, is EAGVTQFPSHSVIEKGQTVTLRCDPISGHDNLYWYRRVMGKEIKFLLHFVKESKQDESGMPNNRFLAERTGGTYSTLKVQPAELEDSGVYFCASSQRWNEQYFGPGTRLTVT.

The chain joins TRBV15 to TRBJ2-2; maybe TRBD2 (7 bases). The V end was cut by 2 bases, the J end by 2 bases, with 12 bases between. CDR1 and CDR2 (germline): LNHNV, YYDKDF (reference sequence). This CDR3 contains 16 residues. The CDR3 spells CATSRHPGGNTGELFF. In DNA, the CDR3 is TGTGCCACCAGCAGACACCCGGGGGGCAACACCGGGGAGCTGTTTTTT.

J is TRBJ2-1 and V is TRBV7-3, with 8 bases that match TRBD2. Germline lookup yields CDR1 SGHTA and CDR2 FQGTGA. After removal of 5 bases from V and 7 bases from J, the junction contained 4 bases not matched to a gene. The CDR3 has 13 residues. The CDR3 sequence: CASSTGLANEQFF. In DNA, the CDR3 is TGTGCCAGCAGCACCGGACTAGCAAATGAGCAGTTCTTC.

This clonotype was seen a handful of times. The rearrangement uses TRBV20-1 and TRBJ2-5; 7 positions agree with TRBD2. This CDR3 is built from 15 residues. J was trimmed by 5 bases and V by 6 bases; bases with no gene match: 15. Germline V gives CDR1 DFQATT, CDR2 SNEGSKA (reference sequence). CDR3 nucleotide sequence: TGCAGTGCCCCCGCCGGTGGGAGGGCCTCTGAGACCCAGTACTTC. Protein product: CSAPAGGRASETQYF.

This clonotype appeared a few times. The chain has TRBV7-9 and TRBJ1-1; D unclear. Trimming stripped 5 bases from V and 6 bases from J, with 13 bases between. The V gene's germline CDR1 is SEHNR and CDR2 FQNEAQ (reference sequence). The CDR3 length is 13 residues. This chain's CDR3 is CASSLLGGAEAFF. For the CDR3, the DNA is TGTGCCAGCAGCCTACTTGGAGGAGCTGAAGCTTTCTTT.

The CDR3 bases are TGTGCCAGCAGCTTAGGGATGCTGGGGCAATCGGAGACCCAGTACTTC. It encodes CASSLGMLGQSETQYF. This chain joins TRBV7-6 and TRBJ2-5; possible D gene TRBD1, 5 bases. Germline V lookup: CDR1 SGHVS, CDR2 FNYEAQ. The V gene lost 1 base and the J gene lost 5 bases, with 17 bases spanning the gap. The CDR3 sequence is 16 residues long.

This clonotype has ten or more counts. This chain joins TRBV10-3 and TRBJ1-6, with D unclear. This CDR3 spans 14 amino acids. Germline V gene data show CDR1 as ENHRY and CDR2 as SYGVKD. Trimming removed 0 bases at V and 3 bases at J, with 3 bases between. Written as DNA, the CDR3 is TGTGCCATCAGTGAGTCGAGCTATAATTCACCCCTCCACTTT. It encodes CAISESSYNSPLHF.

This clonotype appeared many times. The chain uses TRBV5-1 and TRBJ1-4; no clear D gene. Germline CDR1 reads SGHRS; CDR2 reads YFSETQ. V dropped 4 bases and J dropped 5 bases, with 12 bases sitting between them. This CDR3 contains 14 residues. CDR3 loop: CASSNGLKNEKLFF. In DNA form, the CDR3 reads TGCGCCAGCAGCAACGGACTGAAGAATGAAAAACTGTTTTTT.

The chain joins TRBV4-3 to TRBJ2-7; 9 bases fit TRBD2. In germline, CDR1 is LGHNA, CDR2 YSLEER. Germline trimming cut 8 bases from V and 5 bases from J; bases unmatched to any gene: 7. This CDR3 contains 13 residues. The CDR3 spells CASASGIFDEQYF. CDR3 nucleotide sequence: TGCGCCAGCGCTAGCGGGATTTTTGACGAGCAGTACTTC.